This is a list of T cell receptor beta chains from one sample in a study of vaccination effects on CD4 cells after COVID-19. Which antigens these TCRs recognize remains unknown. Profiling relied on immunoSEQ multiplex PCR, and the TCRdb table lists in-frame clones only, not all of them. The sample carries roughly 15,000 clones, around 78% recorded once. The sequenced sample was CD4+ T cells from PBMCs cultured with HCoV-NL63 spike peptides, obtained after COVID-19 vaccination. These receptors all come from a human donor who had a prior SARS-CoV-2 infection. Both conserved end residues are part of each CDR3. D genes are given only for firm matches. Size is omitted from some rows. Given values are once, few, many or a class for expanded clones.

>-|TRBV5-1|-|TRBJ2-7
CASSLAAVSFYEQYF
TGCGCCAGCAGCTTGGCCGCAGTCTCCTTCTACGAGCAGTACTTC
>-|TRBV30|-|TRBJ1-2
CAWSVGPGEFGYTF
TGTGCCTGGAGTGTAGGCCCCGGGGAATTTGGCTACACCTTC
>-|TRBV10-3|-|TRBJ1-3
CAISESNFIRGTGNTIYF
TGTGCCATCAGTGAGTCGAATTTCATTCGGGGGACTGGAAACACCATATATTTT
>-|TRBV6-1|-|TRBJ1-3
CASSEGPRSGNTIYF
TGTGCCAGCAGTGAAGGTCCCCGATCTGGAAACACCATATATTTT
>few|TRBV15|-|TRBJ1-2
CATSRGSYGYTF
TGTGCCACCAGCAGAGGCAGTTATGGCTACACCTTC
>-|TRBV6-5|-|TRBJ1-3
CASRSRVSGNTIYF
TGTGCCAGCAGGTCAAGGGTCTCTGGAAACACCATATATTTT
>-|TRBV3-1/TRBV3-2|-|TRBJ2-7
CASSQDNGGQYF
TGTGCCAGCAGCCAAGATAACGGGGGGCAGTACTTC
>-|TRBV7-3|-|TRBJ1-2
CASSPGQNYGYTF
TGTGCCAGCAGCCCGGGACAAAACTATGGCTACACCTTC
>-|TRBV5-1|TRBD2|TRBJ2-1
CASALRLAGGSEQFF
TGCGCCAGCGCCTTGCGACTAGCGGGAGGTTCTGAGCAGTTCTTC
>-|TRBV7-2|TRBD2|TRBJ2-1
CASSAEGGLAGGTGQFF
TGTGCCAGCAGCGCAGAGGGGGGACTAGCGGGAGGAACAGGGCAGTTCTTC
>-|TRBV28|-|TRBJ2-7
CASRYRGEQYF
TGTGCCAGCAGGTACAGAGGAGAGCAGTACTTC
>few|TRBV2|-|TRBJ2-7
CASRAGQLAYEQYF
TGTGCCAGCAGGGCTGGACAGCTGGCTTACGAGCAGTACTTC
>-|TRBV5-6|-|TRBJ1-2
CASRRLGATARFLNYGYTF
TGTGCCAGCAGGAGACTCGGGGCCACCGCCCGCTTCTTGAACTATGGCTACACCTTC
>few|TRBV24-1|TRBD2|TRBJ2-5
CATSDLLGRGQETQYF
TGTGCCACCAGTGATTTGCTAGGGAGGGGCCAAGAGACCCAGTACTTC
>-|TRBV7-7|TRBD2|TRBJ2-2
CASSRGASGVNTGELFF
TGTGCTAGCAGTAGAGGGGCTAGCGGGGTGAACACCGGGGAGCTGTTTTTT
>-|TRBV30|TRBD1|TRBJ1-5
CAWSLFGTASGRPQHF
TGTGCCTGGAGTCTTTTCGGGACAGCCTCCGGGAGGCCCCAGCATTTT
>-|TRBV9|-|TRBJ2-7
CASSDRDISYEQYF
TGTGCCAGCAGCGACCGGGACATTTCCTACGAGCAGTACTTC
>-|TRBV11-3|-|TRBJ2-2
CASSSGRPSTGELFF
TGTGCCAGCAGCTCCGGACGCCCTTCGACCGGGGAGCTGTTTTTT
>-|TRBV19|TRBD1|TRBJ2-7
CASSIGTVAF
TGTGCCAGTAGTATCGGGACAGTTGCCTTC
>-|TRBV5-6|TRBD1|TRBJ2-1
CASSITGGWGYNEQFF
TGTGCCAGCAGCATAACAGGGGGTTGGGGCTACAATGAGCAGTTCTTC
>-|TRBV18|TRBD2|TRBJ2-3
CASSQGTSGGTDTQYF
TGTGCCAGCTCACAGGGGACTAGCGGGGGCACAGATACGCAGTATTTT
>-|TRBV7-8|TRBD1|TRBJ1-5
CASSLRAPLRGQGGSSNQPQHF
TGTGCCAGCAGCCTAAGAGCACCTCTAAGGGGGCAGGGAGGATCTAGTAATCAGCCCCAGCATTTT
>-|TRBV9|TRBD1|TRBJ2-1
CASSPRTGTSYNEQFF
TGTGCCAGCAGCCCCCGGACAGGGACCTCCTACAATGAGCAGTTCTTC
>-|TRBV27|TRBD1|TRBJ2-3
CASSRGQGSDTQYF
TGTGCCAGCAGTAGGGGACAGGGGTCAGATACGCAGTATTTT
>large|TRBV6-5|TRBD2|TRBJ2-1
CASSYYSGTNYNEQFF
TGTGCCAGCAGTTACTATTCCGGGACTAATTACAATGAGCAGTTCTTC
>few|TRBV2|-|TRBJ1-5
CASREPGYQYSNQPQHF
TGTGCCAGCAGGGAACCGGGGTACCAATATAGCAATCAGCCCCAGCATTTT
>once|TRBV19|-|TRBJ2-2
CASSKWGSRVSKNTGELFF
TGTGCCAGTTCCAAATGGGGGAGTAGGGTCTCCAAGAACACCGGGGAGCTGTTTTTT
>-|TRBV30|-|TRBJ1-4
CAWSVLGGRMLF
TGTGCCTGGAGTGTCCTCGGGGGGCGTATGCTCTTT
>few|TRBV6-2/TRBV6-3|TRBD1|TRBJ2-1
CASSYSIGTVSPVQFF
TGTGCCAGCAGTTACTCGATTGGGACAGTCTCCCCCGTTCAGTTCTTC
>-|TRBV19|-|TRBJ1-2
CASSAVNYGYTF
TGTGCCAGTAGTGCGGTTAACTATGGCTACACCTTC
>once|TRBV5-4|TRBD1|TRBJ1-1
CASSIDRGEAFF
TGTGCCAGCAGCATAGACAGGGGTGAAGCTTTCTTT
>-|TRBV7-8|-|TRBJ2-7
CASSLYRLLSYEQYF
TGTGCCAGCAGCTTATACAGGTTACTCTCCTACGAGCAGTACTTC
>-|TRBV11-2|TRBD1|TRBJ1-1
CASRERDRGLNTEAFF
TGTGCCAGCAGGGAGCGGGACAGGGGATTGAACACTGAAGCTTTCTTT
>-|TRBV5-4|TRBD2|TRBJ2-3
CASSPQPSGRGTSTDTQYF
TGTGCCAGCAGCCCACAACCTAGCGGGAGGGGAACTAGCACAGATACGCAGTATTTT
>-|TRBV25-1|-|TRBJ2-7
CASRIGDEQYF
TGTGCCAGCAGGATCGGGGACGAGCAGTACTTC
>-|TRBV7-9|TRBD1|TRBJ1-6
CASSVTGDAPLHF
TGTGCCAGCAGCGTGACAGGGGACGCACCCCTCCACTTT
>few|TRBV11-2|-|TRBJ2-7
CASSLDVGGGEQYF
TGTGCCAGCAGCTTAGATGTTGGGGGCGGCGAGCAGTACTTC
>-|TRBV30|-|TRBJ2-5
CAWNMLGDHQETQYF
TGTGCCTGGAATATGCTTGGGGACCACCAAGAGACCCAGTACTTC
>-|TRBV18|TRBD1|TRBJ1-4
CASSVTGVNEKLFF
TGTGCCAGCTCAGTTACAGGGGTGAATGAAAAACTGTTTTTT
>-|TRBV5-4|TRBD2|TRBJ2-2
CASSLEAGGQNTGELFF
TGTGCCAGCAGCTTGGAGGCGGGGGGGCAGAACACCGGGGAGCTGTTTTTT
>-|TRBV3-1/TRBV3-2|-|TRBJ1-1
CASSQYWIRGVTEAFF
TGTGCCAGCAGCCAATATTGGATCAGGGGTGTTACTGAAGCTTTCTTT
>once|TRBV29-1|-|TRBJ2-6
CSVDWGSGANVLTF
TGCAGCGTTGATTGGGGCTCTGGGGCCAACGTCCTGACTTTC
>-|TRBV12-3/TRBV12-4|TRBD1|TRBJ2-2
CASSLTGAGELFF
TGTGCCAGCAGTTTGACAGGGGCCGGGGAGCTGTTTTTT
>-|TRBV5-4|-|TRBJ1-3
CASSLGGPGNTIYF
TGTGCCAGCAGCTTGGGGGGACCCGGAAACACCATATATTTT
>-|TRBV5-1|-|TRBJ1-2
CASSLRQGTRRGYTF
TGCGCCAGCAGCTTGAGGCAGGGGACTCGTAGAGGCTACACCTTC